The clone carrying this T cell receptor beta chain appeared a few times. Patients were aged 18 to 65, had disease duration under 2 months, and had newly diagnosed hyperthyroidism. This sample is drawn from a study of T cells in Graves' hyperthyroidism and ophthalmopathy. Amplified TCR beta CDR3 regions came from RNA transcripts. HTBI primers were the set used in a first-round RT-PCR of the TCR CDR3. TCRdb reprocessed the multiplex PCR reads with MiXCR, giving one entry per CDR3 protein. The sample holds 650,000 to 850,000 distinct CDR3 sequences, around a sixth seen once. Trimming took off 2 bases at V and 2 bases at J, with 15 bases between the two ends. The CDR3 sequence is 16 residues long. From germline, CDR1 is MGHRA and CDR2 YSYEKL.

The chain employs TRBV4-1 and TRBJ1-2; D possibly corresponds to TRBD1 (6 bases). The sequencing sample was made of blood. The clonotype comes from a woman between 50 and 59 years old with Graves' hyperthyroidism that later progressed to Graves' ophthalmopathy. CDR3 residues: CASSQLEGGTNYGYTF. The CDR3 nucleotides are TGCGCCAGCAGCCAATTGGAGGGGGGAACAAACTATGGCTACACCTTC.